A single T cell receptor beta chain is shown here with its context. This specimen belongs to a study of blood T cell repertoires in COVID-19. Study background: Acute and convalescent COVID-19 samples came from the United States, Italy and Spain. PBMCs, B-cell-depleted T cells, or T cells provided the cDNA or gDNA that made up the material.

As processed by the authors: Estimation of nucleated cell counts was performed using reference gene primer amplification. TCRdb keeps only in-frame clones here, not all; method: immunoSEQ multiplex PCR. That table furnishes V, J and clone size, whereas the DNA furnished D and trimming. The table records roughly 17,000 clones, roughly 93% of them present only once. V was clipped by 7 bases and J by 0 bases; unmatched bases: 4. CDR1 is SNHLY, CDR2 FYNNEI, per germline. This CDR3 has 14 residues. The source material was peripheral blood. This chain links TRBV2 with TRBJ1-2; TRBD1 matches 8 bases. This TCR was recovered from a human donor in a cohort sampled during active COVID-19. CDR3 in amino acids: CASKRQGSNYGYTF. For the CDR3, the DNA is TGTGCCAGCAAACGACAGGGGTCTAACTATGGCTACACCTTC.